Below, one T cell receptor (beta chain) is given with its context. Its antigen is unidentified. TCRdb reanalysed the 5' RACE reads using MiXCR and keeps one entry per CDR3 protein. The sample contains around 310,000 distinct CDR3 sequences, about 4% of which appear only once. The germline CDR1 and CDR2 sequences are MNHEY and SVGAGI. The CDR3 runs 15 residues. The V gene end was trimmed by 4 bases and the J gene end by 4 bases; junction bases not matched to a gene: 6. The record originates from a study of T cells after yellow fever vaccination. About the study: Preparation of the low-cell-number fractions used SMART-Seq v4 Ultra Low Input. Overall study results and limits: Just a small share of clonotypes turned up in the CD4 compartment as well as the CD8 compartment. Post-booster repertoires again held most primary-vaccination clones (96% CD4, roughly 88% CD8).

J is TRBJ1-2 and V is TRBV6-5, with 10 positions matching TRBD1. The sequenced sample was PBMCs, obtained 5 days after the yellow fever booster vaccination. The receptor's source is a man aged 18 to 30 who received the YFV17D yellow fever vaccine. CDR3 coding DNA: TGTGCCAGCAGTTTACACCGGGACAGGGGCTATGGCTACACCTTC. Translated: CASSLHRDRGYGYTF.